The sequence of this T cell receptor (beta chain) was determined in a study of response to subunit inactivated influenza vaccine. Notes on the study in general: Authors suggested each seasonal flu vaccination may recruit only limited numbers of new T cells.

The V and J ends lost 3 bases and 5 bases, in that order; junction bases with no gene match: 5. Germline V gene lookup returns CDR1 KGHDR and CDR2 SFDVKD. This CDR3 region has 15 residues. MiXCR, applied by TCRdb to the RT-PCR reads, yields one record per CDR3 protein. There are hundreds of thousands of distinct CDR3 sequences in the sample; approximately 9.9% occur only once, and 10% to 15% lies in the top ten. To note about this clonotype: Its antigen is unknown.

This chain connects TRBV24-1 to TRBJ2-1; 8 bases are a match to TRBD2. This receptor was taken from a man in his fifties or sixties who received an inactivated influenza vaccine. The sample here was PBMCs from blood, taken about 6 weeks after vaccination. CDR3 nucleotide sequence: TGTGCCACCAGTGATCCGAGCGGGAGCCACAATGAGCAGTTCTTC. This codes for CATSDPSGSHNEQFF.